This T cell receptor beta chain was sequenced in a study of blood T cell repertoires in COVID-19 (dated by TCRdb to 2018 to 2021). General notes on the study: Collaborator samples came from the United States, Italy and Spain and covered acute and convalescent phases of COVID-19. Where available, HLA class I and class II types were taken from metadata supplied by the sample provider and were not determined by assay-based typing. The repertoires were released in a freely available public database meant as a resource for research on the immune response to SARS-CoV-2. Subjects who had been exposed to COVID-19, were actively infected with it, or had recovered from it provided the deeply sampled blood TCRbeta repertoires that made up the dataset. A de-identified subject ID, COVID-19 status, age in years and sex were almost always included in the sample metadata. The prospective study material was composed of cDNA or gDNA derived from T cells, B-cell-depleted T cells, or PBMCs. The samples were drawn from two sources: the first 160 participants of the ongoing ImmuneRACE study, and fewer than 1,500 subjects contributed by 6 global collaborators.

Each collaborating institution followed its own protocols to collect whole blood in K2EDTA tubes. For TCRbeta analysis, collaborator samples were shipped as frozen whole blood, as isolated PBMCs, or as DNA extracted from either sample type. Comments on this clone: Its antigen specificity is not known. Per-base qualities were not stored, and no clone one base away is much larger.

TCRbeta CDR3 regions were amplified from genomic DNA using the immunoSEQ Assay, a bias-controlled multiplex PCR. Concerning the study's data processing: Within the assay, amplification of reference gene primers was used to estimate how many nucleated cells each sample contained. To quantify the absolute abundance of each unique TCRbeta CDR3 rearrangement, sequence reads were collapsed and filtered. For each sample, productive Simpson clonality was calculated as the square root of Simpson's diversity index over productive rearrangements. TCRdb obtained this table from immuneACCESS and retained in-frame rearrangements with V and J assigned. These tables miss some clones; where compared with another copy, unresolved V genes account for less than half of the shortfall, and the remainder is unexplained. V and J calls plus clone size are reproduced from that table; the DNA served to infer D and trimming. Here the sample has about 44,000 clones; around 84% occur a single time. The ten largest clonotypes hold nearly 45% of the sample.

General study outcomes and caveats: Clinical and demographic metadata were provided uncurated, with the amount varying by source and participant.

V is clipped by 3 bases and J by 9 bases, and the sequence between their germline boundaries is 23 bases long. The germline V gene supplies CDR1 MGHDK and CDR2 SYGVNS. From the cysteine through the phenylalanine, the CDR3 covers 16 amino acids. This entry keeps only the CDR3 DNA: 48 bases, framed from base 1. The sequence is built from TRBV25-1 and TRBJ2-5, and TRBD1 may be the D gene, going by 6 matching bases. This TCR was recovered from a human donor in a cohort sampled during active COVID-19. Sequencing used peripheral blood. The CDR3 region: CASSDPAWTAHRAQYF. The nucleotide sequence is TGTGCCAGCAGTGACCCCGCCTGGACAGCTCATCGGGCCCAGTACTTC. Here the CDR3 is joined to the reference TRBV25-1 and TRBJ2-5 genes, and the full variable domain is: EADIYQTPRYLVIGTGKKITLECSQTMGHDKMYWYQQDPGMELHLIHYSYGVNSTEKGDLSSESTVSRIRTEHFPLTLESARPSHTSQYLCASSDPAWTAHRAQYFGPGTRLLVL.